Below, 31 T cell receptor beta chains from the same sample are listed, as sequenced in a study of control samples from healthy donors and cancer patients. Assay: immunoSEQ multiplex PCR; the TCRdb copy retains only in-frame clones and omits some. Of over 70,000 clones detected, roughly 89% appear once; the ten largest clones hold 9.5% to 10%. Sequencing used PBMCs. These receptors all stem from a woman aged 50 to 60 with colorectal cancer.

The V and J genes are TRBV9 and TRBJ2-3, with a possible D match to TRBD1 (5 bases). V lost 4 bases and J 9 bases, leaving 18 bases between the germline ends. This CDR3 comprises 14 residues. The V gene's germline CDR1 is SGDLS and CDR2 YYNGEE. The CDR3 sequence: CASSLDTAMGTQYF. DNA of the CDR3: TGTGCCAGCAGCCTGGACACGGCAATGGGAACGCAGTATTTT.

The V and J genes are TRBV7-2 and TRBJ2-2, with D uncertain. In germline, CDR1 is SGHTA, CDR2 FQGNSA. The CDR3 sequence is 13 residues long. The V and J ends lost 1 base and 8 bases respectively, with 8 bases between them. CDR3 protein: CASSLGQAGELFF. The CDR3 nucleotides read TGTGCCAGCAGCTTAGGACAAGCGGGGGAGCTGTTTTTT.

This rearrangement joins TRBV29-1 to TRBJ2-1; D perhaps matches TRBD1 (7 bases). The CDR3 contains 14 residues. Trimming stripped 4 bases from V and 9 bases from J, with 19 bases between. Germline-derived CDR1 and CDR2 are SQVTM and ANQGSEA. CDR3: CSVGTGGAYGEQFF. CDR3 sequence (DNA): TGCAGCGTTGGGACAGGAGGGGCGTATGGTGAGCAGTTCTTC.

This clone was counted once. The V gene is TRBV5-4, the J gene TRBJ2-3, with D uncertain. CDR1 and CDR2 from the germline V gene are SGHNT and YYREEE (reference sequence). Trimming pared 5 bases from V and 0 bases from J, leaving 7 bases between. CDR3 size: 13 residues. CDR3 bases: TGTGCCAGCAGGTCGGCGAGCACAGATACGCAGTATTTT. It translates to CASRSASTDTQYF.

The gene calls are TRBV19 and TRBJ1-2; TRBD1 might be the D (5 bases). Per the germline V gene, CDR1 is LNHDA and CDR2 is SQIVND (reference sequence). V was pared by 2 bases and J by 1 base, with 11 bases between. This CDR3 has 15 residues. The CDR3 region has the DNA TGTGCCAGTAGTATACCGGGACTGCATAACTATGGCTACACCTTC. This codes for CASSIPGLHNYGYTF.

The table lists this clone with a count of one. The genes are TRBV5-1 and TRBJ2-1; either TRBD1 or TRBD2 may supply D (6 bases each). The CDR3 has 16 residues. With 0 bases removed from V and 5 bases from J, the gap between germline ends came to 15 bases. Germline assignment: CDR1 SGHRS and CDR2 YFSETQ. CDR3 amino acids: CASSLGRDTENNEQFF. The CDR3 nucleotides read TGCGCCAGCAGCTTGGGGAGGGACACAGAAAACAATGAGCAGTTCTTC.

This chain joins TRBV19 and TRBJ2-3, with D hard to call. Germline V gene data show CDR1 as LNHDA and CDR2 as SQIVND (reference sequence). Trimming left V 3 bases short and J 0 bases short, with 7 bases between. There are 14 residues in the CDR3. The CDR3 DNA reads as TGTGCCAGTAGTATTGGGCGGAGCACAGATACGCAGTATTTT. Protein: CASSIGRSTDTQYF.

The chain uses TRBV7-3 and TRBJ2-1, with D possibly matching TRBD1 (5 bases). This CDR3 contains 13 residues. Trimming cost V 3 bases and J 8 bases, with 11 bases left between them. Germline V gene lookup returns CDR1 SGHTA and CDR2 FQGTGA. The CDR3 protein is CASSFIQGHEQFF. In DNA form, the CDR3 reads TGTGCCAGCAGCTTTATCCAGGGTCATGAGCAGTTCTTC.

The gene calls are TRBV5-7 and TRBJ2-7, with D perhaps matching TRBD2 (6 bases). TRBV5-7 has ORF status, its function being uncertain. V was pared by 1 base and J by 6 bases, with 8 bases between. CDR3 length: 12 residues. This CDR3 reads CASSLSGSEQYV. The CDR3 nucleotides are TGTGCCAGCAGCTTGTCCGGGAGCGAGCAGTACGTC.

The rearrangement joins TRBV10-3 to TRBJ1-2; D is undetermined. Trimming took off 0 bases at V and 4 bases at J, with 9 bases between the two ends. The CDR3 sequence is 14 residues long. Germline V gene lookup returns CDR1 ENHRY and CDR2 SYGVKD. The CDR3 DNA sequence: TGTGCCATCAGTGAGTCGGAAGACCTCTATGGCTACACCTTC. Its translation is CAISESEDLYGYTF.

The V and J genes are TRBV4-1 and TRBJ2-2; D is undetermined. The germline V and J ends were trimmed by 1 base and 7 bases, with 13 bases remaining between them. CDR1 MGHRA and CDR2 YSYEKL come from the germline V gene. This CDR3 has 15 residues. The CDR3 DNA follows: TGCGCCAGCAGCCAAGTAAACAGCCTGGGCGGGGAGCTGTTTTTT. Protein sequence: CASSQVNSLGGELFF.

The chain is built from TRBV6-1 and TRBJ2-7, with TRBD1 identical over 7 bases. Trimming took 3 bases from V and 7 from J; bases not matched to a gene: 12. Germline CDR1 reads MNHNS; CDR2 reads SASEGT. The CDR3 has 15 amino acids. CDR3 region: CASSDQGQRVREQYV. CDR3 DNA sequence: TGTGCCAGCAGTGACCAGGGACAGAGGGTGAGGGAGCAGTACGTC.

The J gene is TRBJ2-4, the V gene TRBV6-5; D might be TRBD2 (5 bases). Trimming pared 6 bases from V and 7 bases from J, leaving 13 bases between. This CDR3 has 13 residues. Germline V gene data show CDR1 as MNHEY and CDR2 as SVGAGI. CDR3 sequence (DNA): TGTGCCAGCAGACTCAGCGGCGGTAACATTCAGTACTTC. Protein sequence: CASRLSGGNIQYF.

The chain is built from TRBV4-2 and TRBJ2-7, with D possibly matching TRBD1 (6 bases). There are 14 residues in the CDR3. Trimming cost V 0 bases and J 6 bases, with 12 bases left between them. CDR1 and CDR2 (germline): LGHNA, YNFKEQ. The CDR3 coding sequence is TGTGCCAGCAGCCAAGACGAGGGGGTGGGCGAGCAGTACGTC. It specifies CASSQDEGVGEQYV.

The chain couples TRBV5-5 to TRBJ2-2, with 9 positions matching TRBD2. The CDR3 runs to 15 residues. Trimming took 2 bases from V and 5 from J; bases not matched to a gene: 4. Germline V gene sequence: CDR1 SGHKS, CDR2 YYEKEE (reference sequence). CDR3 DNA sequence: TGTGCCAGCAGCTTATTAGCGGGGGTGACCGGGGAGCTGTTTTTT. It encodes CASSLLAGVTGELFF.

V is TRBV19 and J is TRBJ2-3; 7 bases fit TRBD2. Germline V gives CDR1 LNHDA, CDR2 SQIVND (reference sequence). J gave up 0 bases and V 7 bases, and 10 bases lay outside the gene matches. The length of the CDR3 is 16 residues. The CDR3 coding sequence is TGTGCCAGTAAGGGATGGTCGGGGGGTAGCACAGATACGCAGTATTTT. Translating gives CASKGWSGGSTDTQYF.

CDR3 DNA sequence: TGTGCCAGTAGTATCCAAACAGGGAATGAGCAGTTCTTC. This codes for CASSIQTGNEQFF. The V gene is TRBV19, the J gene TRBJ2-1; weak D call: TRBD1 (6 bases). The CDR3 sequence is 13 residues long. The germline V and J ends were trimmed by 3 bases and 7 bases, with 10 bases remaining between them. Per germline, CDR1 LNHDA and CDR2 SQIVND (reference sequence).

The chain uses TRBV19 and TRBJ2-5, with 7 bases that match TRBD2. The CDR3 covers 14 residues. J lost 7 bases, V lost 6 bases, and 11 bases had no gene match. Looked up from germline, CDR1 is LNHDA and CDR2 is SQIVND (reference sequence). The CDR3 nucleotides read TGTGCCAGTAGCGGACTAGTGGTTGACGGGACCCAGTACTTC. This encodes CASSGLVVDGTQYF.

This clone was recorded a few times. The J gene is TRBJ1-2, the V gene TRBV28, with unresolved D. This CDR3 has 15 residues. V was trimmed by 6 bases and J by 0 bases, leaving 14 bases between them. CDR1 MDHEN and CDR2 SYDVKM come from the germline V gene. This CDR3 reads CASRPLESANYGYTF. The CDR3 coding sequence is TGTGCCAGCAGGCCCCTCGAGTCGGCTAACTATGGCTACACCTTC.

The DNA of the CDR3 is TGTGCCAGCAGTTGGACAGGGACCGGACAGCCCCAGCATTTT. Encoded protein: CASSWTGTGQPQHF. V usage is TRBV28 and J usage is TRBJ1-5; 8 bases fit TRBD1. CDR1 is MDHEN, CDR2 SYDVKM, per germline. The CDR3 contains 14 residues. The V and J ends lost 4 bases and 7 bases, in that order; junction bases with no gene match: 6.

The rearrangement uses TRBV28 and TRBJ1-5; weak D call: TRBD1 (5 bases). V shed 0 bases and J shed 6 bases, with 9 bases lying between them. The CDR3 consists of 14 residues. Germline loops: CDR1 MDHEN, CDR2 SYDVKM. The DNA for the CDR3 is TGTGCCAGCAGTTTATGGGGGGGTATTCAGCCCCAGCATTTT. This translates into CASSLWGGIQPQHF.

V is TRBV9 and J is TRBJ2-1, with a possible D match to TRBD2 (6 bases). There are 15 residues in the CDR3. V shed 3 bases and J shed 0 bases, with 10 bases lying between them. Germline assignment: CDR1 SGDLS and CDR2 YYNGEE. The CDR3 sequence is CASSASGSSYNEQFF. The CDR3 nucleotides read TGTGCCAGCAGCGCCTCCGGGAGCTCCTACAATGAGCAGTTCTTC.

This clone was counted once. This chain's CDR3 is CASSSSEGFSPLHF. In DNA form, the CDR3 reads TGCGCCAGCAGCTCATCCGAGGGTTTCTCACCCCTCCACTTT. The chain couples TRBV5-1 to TRBJ1-6, with D hard to call. The CDR3 loop spans 14 amino acids. The V gene's germline CDR1 is SGHRS and CDR2 YFSETQ. Trimming cost V 3 bases and J 10 bases, with 14 bases left between them.

This clone was recorded once. The gene calls are TRBV5-6 and TRBJ2-5, with D possibly TRBD2 on 6 matching bases. The CDR3 loop spans 14 amino acids. Trimming stripped 4 bases from V and 1 base from J, with 11 bases between. The germline V gene has CDR1 SGHDT and CDR2 YYEEEE. In nucleotides, the CDR3 is TGTGCCAGCAGCGACAGCGGGCTCCAAGAGACCCAGTACTTC. It translates to CASSDSGLQETQYF.

J is TRBJ1-2 and V is TRBV6-5; TRBD1 aligns across 7 bases. CDR1 MNHEY and CDR2 SVGAGI come from the germline V gene. The CDR3 sequence is 13 residues long. After removal of 6 bases from V and 8 bases from J, the junction contained 9 bases not matched to a gene. CDR3 residues: CASSRQGLSGYTF. CDR3 in DNA: TGTGCCAGCAGCCGACAGGGTCTGAGCGGCTACACCTTC.

V and J are TRBV7-9 and TRBJ1-2, with 7 positions matching TRBD1. CDR1 is SEHNR, CDR2 FQNEAQ, per germline (reference sequence). The CDR3 has 15 amino acids. Trimming removed 5 bases from V and 5 bases from J; junction bases left unmatched: 11. CDR3 DNA: TGTGCCAGCAGCCCCCCGACAGGGCCATTTTATGGCTACACCTTC. Its protein is CASSPPTGPFYGYTF. The entire variable domain, with the rest obtained from reference TRBV7-9 and TRBJ1-2, is as follows: DTGVSQNPRHKITKRGQNVTFRCDPISEHNRLYWYRQTLGQGPEFLTYFQNEAQLEKSRLLSDRFSAERPKGSFSTLEIQRTEQGDSAMYLCASSPPTGPFYGYTFGSGTRLTVV.

This clone was seen more than once but under ten times. The chain couples TRBV2 to TRBJ2-3; 9 nucleotides match TRBD2. Germline V gene sequence: CDR1 SNHLY, CDR2 FYNNEI. The CDR3 loop spans 16 amino acids. V was clipped by 6 bases and J by 4 bases; unmatched bases: 11. CDR3 protein: CASRTPSGGRSDTQYF. For the CDR3, the DNA is TGTGCCAGCAGAACCCCGAGCGGGGGGCGATCAGATACGCAGTATTTT. The complete variable domain, with remaining parts taken from reference TRBV2 and TRBJ2-3, reads EPEVTQTPSHQVTQMGQEVILRCVPISNHLYFYWYRQILGQKVEFLVSFYNNEISEKSEIFDDQFSVERPDGSNFTLKIRSTKLEDSAMYFCASRTPSGGRSDTQYFGPGTRLTVL.

The chain carries TRBV7-3 and TRBJ2-3, with unresolved D. Trimming shortened V by 3 bases and J by 11 bases, and 12 bases separated the two germline ends. CDR1 and CDR2 from the germline V gene are SGHTA and FQGTGA. The length of the CDR3 is 12 residues. This chain's CDR3 is CASSFLNGEQYF. The CDR3, as DNA: TGTGCCAGCAGCTTCCTTAACGGCGAGCAGTATTTT.

CDR3 DNA: TGTGCCAGTACTAGCTATTACGAGCAGTACGTC. Translation gives CASTSYYEQYV. V and J are TRBV2 and TRBJ2-7; D is perhaps TRBD2 (6 bases). The CDR3 runs 11 residues. Germline lookup yields CDR1 SNHLY and CDR2 FYNNEI. V was cut by 9 bases and J by 4 bases, with 10 bases left in between.

V usage is TRBV4-3 and J usage is TRBJ2-1; 8 bases match TRBD2. The CDR3 is made up of 16 amino acids. Germline CDR1 reads LGHNA; CDR2 reads YSLEER. The ends lost 0 bases at V and 1 base at J; junction bases unmatched: 2. Here the CDR3 DNA reads TGCGCCAGCAGCCAAGATGCGGGAGGATCCTACAATGAGCAGTTCTTC. Translating gives CASSQDAGGSYNEQFF.

This chain joins TRBV2 and TRBJ2-3, with D maybe TRBD2 (5 bases). The V gene lost 6 bases and the J gene lost 9 bases, with 10 bases spanning the gap. The germline gives CDR1 SNHLY, CDR2 FYNNEI. The CDR3 runs 11 residues. The CDR3 loop is CASSDEGTQYF. CDR3 coding DNA: TGTGCCAGCAGCGATGAGGGAACGCAGTATTTT.